The source of this T cell receptor (beta chain) is a study of T cells in Graves' hyperthyroidism and ophthalmopathy. As for this clonotype: A much larger clone is a single base away; this may be a read error.

From RNA transcripts, TCR beta CDR3 regions were amplified. The study used the HTBI primer set for a first-round RT-PCR of the TCR CDR3. TCRdb reprocessed the multiplex PCR reads with MiXCR, giving one entry per CDR3 protein. The table lists more than 250,000 distinct CDR3 sequences, 13% to 15% of them singletons, with about 33% in the top ten. Predating any ophthalmopathy symptoms, the blood sample was taken at first hyperthyroidism diagnosis. The V gene's germline CDR1 is MDHEN and CDR2 SYDVKM. V gave up 6 bases and J gave up 8 bases; unmatched junction bases: 3. This CDR3 is 14 amino acids long. The source is a woman in her fifties or sixties with Graves' hyperthyroidism that later progressed to Graves' ophthalmopathy. The rearrangement links TRBV28 to TRBJ1-6, with 11 nucleotides matching TRBD1. The sequenced sample consisted of blood. The CDR3 coding sequence is TGTGCCAGCAGGCCGGGACAGGGGGATTCACCCCTCCACTTT. As protein: CASRPGQGDSPLHF.